This entry lists 9 T cell receptor beta chains sequenced from one sample in a study of T cell responses to AZD1222 COVID-19 vaccine. Produced via immunoSEQ multiplex PCR; TCRdb's table is partial and in-frame only. The sample records 110,000 to 150,000 clones, around nine tenths being singletons. The material sequenced was peripheral blood, taken on day 0 of AZD1222 vaccination. The receptor source for this set is an adult in good health.

This sequence joins TRBV6-4 and TRBJ2-6; a possible D gene is TRBD1 (5 bases). The CDR3 length is 15 residues. Trimming pared 5 bases from V and 0 bases from J, leaving 8 bases between. Germline CDR1 and CDR2: MRHNA and SNTAGT. CDR3 loop: CASSRDSSGANVLTF. For the CDR3, the DNA is TGTGCCAGCAGTCGTGACAGCTCTGGGGCCAACGTCCTGACTTTC.

DNA of the CDR3: TGTGCCAGTAGTATCGGGACACCGAAGGGCCTCTACAATGAGCAGTTCTTC. Encoded protein: CASSIGTPKGLYNEQFF. The genes are TRBV19 and TRBJ2-1; perhaps TRBD1 as D (6 bases). Trimming took off 3 bases at V and 3 bases at J, with 18 bases between the two ends. CDR3 length: 17 residues. Germline V gene data show CDR1 as LNHDA and CDR2 as SQIVND (reference sequence).

This chain uses TRBV5-4 with TRBJ1-6; D uncertain. The CDR3 totals 13 residues. V shed 0 bases and J shed 10 bases, with 8 bases lying between them. Germline V lookup: CDR1 SGHNT, CDR2 YYREEE (reference sequence). DNA of the CDR3: TGTGCCAGCAGCTTGGCCTTCGGGTCACCCCTCCACTTT. Protein product: CASSLAFGSPLHF.

The DNA for the CDR3 is TGTGCCAGCAGTCTTTCCTCGCAGCCCCAGCATTTT. It encodes CASSLSSQPQHF. The genes are TRBV28 and TRBJ1-5; D is ambiguous. V gave up 5 bases and J gave up 7 bases, with 9 bases separating them. The CDR3 is 12 residues long. Germline loops: CDR1 MDHEN, CDR2 SYDVKM.

The V call is TRBV27, the J call TRBJ2-7; 8 positions match TRBD1. The CDR3 length is 16 residues. Germline assignment: CDR1 MNHEY and CDR2 SMNVEV (reference sequence). J was trimmed by 1 base and V by 4 bases; bases with no gene match: 9. The CDR3 nucleotides are TGTGCCAGCAGTTACTCTCAGGGGGCCCTTTCCTACGAGCAGTACTTC. Its translation: CASSYSQGALSYEQYF.

The genes are TRBV7-9 and TRBJ2-7; 10 bases match TRBD2. V lost 0 bases to trimming and J lost 3 bases; unmatched junction nucleotides: 5. The CDR3 consists of 16 residues. CDR1 and CDR2 (germline): SEHNR, FQNEAQ (reference sequence). CDR3 sequence: CASSLALAGASYEQYF. The DNA of the CDR3 is TGTGCCAGCAGCTTAGCCCTAGCGGGAGCTAGCTACGAGCAGTACTTC. The variable domain in full, completed from reference TRBV7-9 and TRBJ2-7, reads DTGVSQNPRHKITKRGQNVTFRCDPISEHNRLYWYRQTLGQGPEFLTYFQNEAQLEKSRLLSDRFSAERPKGSFSTLEIQRTEQGDSAMYLCASSLALAGASYEQYFGPGTRLTVT.

This clone was picked up a small number of times. The chain joins TRBV2 to TRBJ2-2; D possibly uses TRBD1 or TRBD2 (5 bases each). V was trimmed by 8 bases and J by 0 bases, leaving 22 bases between them. CDR3 length: 18 amino acids. Germline V gives CDR1 SNHLY, CDR2 FYNNEI. The CDR3 here is CASGLNTPGAANTGELFF. CDR3 coding DNA: TGTGCCAGCGGCTTGAACACCCCCGGGGCTGCGAACACCGGGGAGCTGTTTTTT.

This chain connects TRBV5-1 to TRBJ2-3; 8 nucleotides agree with TRBD2. V lost 0 bases, J lost 5 bases, and 5 bases stayed unmatched. The CDR3 length is 15 residues. The germline CDR1 and CDR2 sequences are SGHRS and YFSETQ. DNA for the CDR3: TGCGCCAGCAGCTTGGACATCGGGGGGGAAGATACGCAGTATTTT. Encoded protein: CASSLDIGGEDTQYF. The entire variable domain, with the rest obtained from reference TRBV5-1 and TRBJ2-3, is as follows: KAGVTQTPRYLIKTRGQQVTLSCSPISGHRSVSWYQQTPGQGLQFLFEYFSETQRNKGNFPGRFSGRQFSNSRSEMNVSTLELGDSALYLCASSLDIGGEDTQYFGPGTRLTVL.

This chain links TRBV10-1 with TRBJ2-1; 9 positions agree with TRBD1. The germline gives CDR1 WNHNN, CDR2 SYGVQD (reference sequence). This CDR3 has 13 residues. Trimming at V came to 3 bases and at J to 10 bases, leaving 4 bases not matched to a gene. CDR3 DNA: TGCGCCAGCAGTGAAGACGGGACAGGGGAGCAGTTCTTC. This codes for CASSEDGTGEQFF.